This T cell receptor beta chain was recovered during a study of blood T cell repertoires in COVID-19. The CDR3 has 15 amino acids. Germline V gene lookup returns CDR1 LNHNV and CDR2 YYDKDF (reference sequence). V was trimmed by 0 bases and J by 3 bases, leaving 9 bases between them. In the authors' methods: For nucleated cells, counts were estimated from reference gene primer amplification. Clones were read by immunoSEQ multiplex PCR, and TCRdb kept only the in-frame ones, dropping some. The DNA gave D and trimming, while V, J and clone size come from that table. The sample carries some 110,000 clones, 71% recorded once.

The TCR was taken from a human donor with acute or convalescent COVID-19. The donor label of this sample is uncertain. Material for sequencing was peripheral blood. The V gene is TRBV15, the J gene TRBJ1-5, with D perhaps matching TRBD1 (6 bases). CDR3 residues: CATSRDWGPNQPQHF. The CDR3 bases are TGTGCCACCAGCAGAGATTGGGGGCCCAATCAGCCCCAGCATTTT. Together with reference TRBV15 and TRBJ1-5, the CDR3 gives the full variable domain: DAMVIQNPRYQVTQFGKPVTLSCSQTLNHNVMYWYQQKSSQAPKLLFHYYDKDFNNEADTPDNFQSRRPNTSFCFLDIRSPGLGDTAMYLCATSRDWGPNQPQHFGDGTRLSIL.